The 7 T cell receptor beta chains given below trace back to one sample, sequenced in a study of breast tumors, draining lymph nodes, adjacent tissues. Samples came from axillary lymph nodes draining the breast cancer. TCRdb reprocessed the multiplex PCR reads with MiXCR, giving one entry per CDR3 protein. Among approximately 230,000 distinct CDR3 sequences listed, under 40% were seen once. Sequencing was done on a sample of axillary lymph node tissue. The receptor source for this set is a female donor with breast cancer. Some clones in this sample may be carry-over from other donors' samples.

There are many counts of this clonotype. The chain is built from TRBV30 and TRBJ1-4; D ambiguous. The ends were cut back, 0 bases at V and 9 bases at J, with 8 bases in the middle. The CDR3 extends over 12 amino acids. Germline V gives CDR1 GTSNPN, CDR2 SVGIG (reference sequence). CDR3 in amino acids: CAWSVGQQKLFF. In DNA, the CDR3 is TGTGCCTGGAGTGTGGGTCAGCAAAAACTGTTTTTT.

CDR3 protein: CASSYLGALGQPQHF. The DNA of the CDR3 is TGTGCCAGCAGTTACTTGGGGGCTCTGGGGCAGCCCCAGCATTTT. The gene calls are TRBV6-2 or TRBV6-3 and TRBJ1-5; weak D call: TRBD1 (6 bases). The V and J ends lost 1 base and 7 bases respectively, with 14 bases between them. The CDR3 covers 15 residues. Germline CDR1 reads MNHEY; CDR2 reads SVGEGT.

This clonotype was observed many times. V gene TRBV7-9 combines with J gene TRBJ2-1; no reliable D call. The V end lost 1 base, the J end lost 10 bases, and 8 bases lay between the germline ends. CDR1 and CDR2 (germline): SEHNR, FQNEAQ (reference sequence). The CDR3 has 12 amino acids. The DNA of the CDR3 is TGTGCCAGCAGCTTAGTACCTGGGGAGCAGTTCTTC. Amino acids: CASSLVPGEQFF.

The rearrangement uses TRBV9 and TRBJ2-7; a possible D gene is TRBD2 (5 bases). CDR3 size: 16 residues. Germline values: CDR1 SGDLS, CDR2 YYNGEE. V was shortened by 5 bases and J by 5 bases, with 23 bases between the two germline ends. CDR3 in DNA: TGTGCCAGCAGTGCTAGAGAGACCGGGGAAAGGAACGAGCAGTACTTC. Its translation is CASSARETGERNEQYF. Complete variable domain (other parts from reference TRBV9 and TRBJ2-7): DSGVTQTPKHLITATGQRVTLRCSPRSGDLSVYWYQQSLDQGLQFLIQYYNGEERAKGNILERFSAQQFPDLHSELNLSSLELGDSALYFCASSARETGERNEQYFGPGTRLTVT.

There are many counts of this clonotype. The chain is built from TRBV4-1 and TRBJ2-1, with D possibly TRBD2 on 6 matching bases. The CDR3 spans 16 residues. The germline gives CDR1 MGHRA, CDR2 YSYEKL. The germline V and J ends were trimmed by 4 bases and 0 bases, with 13 bases remaining between them. The CDR3 DNA reads as TGCGCCAGCAGCCGCAAAACTAGCACCTCCTACAATGAGCAGTTCTTC. It translates to CASSRKTSTSYNEQFF.

Remarks on this clonotype: Given a much more abundant clone one base away, this may be a read error. The chain joins TRBV20-1 to TRBJ2-5, with 8 bases identical to TRBD2. The CDR3 runs 12 residues. CDR1 DFQATT and CDR2 SNEGSKA come from the germline V gene (reference sequence). For the CDR3, the DNA is TGCAGTGCTAGGACTAGCGTTGGGACCCCGTACTTC. It translates to CSARTSVGTPYF.

A word on this clonotype: A much larger clone sits a single nucleotide away, making a read error possible. It is likely a read error, because the conserved phenylalanine at the end of the CDR3 is missing. The DNA is omitted, as the CDR3 cannot be located on it reliably, and the CDR3 follows TCRdb's listing. The J gene is TRBJ2-1, the V gene TRBV7-9; the table gives TRBD2 as D, unverified against the DNA. The germline V gene encodes CDR1 SEHNR and CDR2 FQNEAQ (reference sequence). The CDR3 is 14 residues long, ends included. The CDR3 loop reads CASSLEGVLAGLFL.